These 24 T cell receptor beta chains came from one sample sequenced in a study of cytomegalovirus exposure and HLA in healthy donors. The PCR ran on 60 Vbeta and 13 Jbeta primers. Sequenced by immunoSEQ multiplex PCR; TCRdb stores in-frame clones only, minus some. Among fewer than 150,000 clones, around three quarters were seen once, and the ten largest hold 1%. The sample comprised PBMCs. The receptors stem from a man between 35 and 55 years old in good health and CMV-seronegative.

The V and J genes are TRBV7-9 and TRBJ1-2; the D gene is possibly TRBD1 (6 bases). This CDR3 comprises 17 residues. The germline V gene has CDR1 SEHNR and CDR2 FQNEAQ (reference sequence). The V end was cut by 5 bases, the J end by 4 bases, with 23 bases between. CDR3 DNA sequence: TGTGCCAGCAGCGCTCCGGTGGGGGGGCGAAGCCTCTATGGCTACACCTTC. This translates into CASSAPVGGRSLYGYTF.

V and J are TRBV30 and TRBJ2-6; D is unclear. CDR3 length equals 15 residues. CDR1 is GTSNPN, CDR2 SVGIG, per germline (reference sequence). V shed 2 bases and J shed 0 bases, with 8 bases lying between them. The DNA of the CDR3 is TGTGCCTGGAGTATCACAGCCTCTGGGGCCAACGTCCTGACTTTC. Protein product: CAWSITASGANVLTF.

This sequence joins TRBV9 and TRBJ1-3, with D possibly being TRBD1 (6 bases). This CDR3 region has 13 residues. Trimming took off 3 bases at V and 8 bases at J, with 12 bases between the two ends. Germline CDR1 is SGDLS and CDR2 is YYNGEE. CDR3 protein: CASSAGEGYTIYF. CDR3 DNA sequence: TGTGCCAGCAGCGCAGGGGAGGGGTACACCATATATTTT.

The chain combines TRBV5-1 with TRBJ2-2; 12 bases map to TRBD2. CDR1 is SGHRS and CDR2 is YFSETQ in the germline V gene. J gave up 1 base and V 0 bases, and 10 bases lay outside the gene matches. The CDR3 consists of 20 residues. For the CDR3, the DNA is TGCGCCAGCAGCTTGGCCCACGGCGGACTAGCGGGATGGAACACCGGGGAGCTGTTTTTT. Translating it yields CASSLAHGGLAGWNTGELFF.

The V call is TRBV18, the J call TRBJ1-4; 9 bases map to TRBD1. Germline V lookup: CDR1 KGHSH, CDR2 LQKENI. The V segment lost 3 bases and the J segment 5 bases; nucleotides outside the gene matches: 7. The CDR3 is 16 residues long. The CDR3 nucleotides are TGTGCCAGCTCACCCCCGAACGGACAGGGGAATGAAAAACTGTTTTTT. Translation: CASSPPNGQGNEKLFF.

The CDR3 loop is CASSQRMRPGLAEREQFF. The CDR3 bases are TGCGCCAGCAGCCAACGAATGCGCCCCGGACTAGCGGAACGAGAGCAGTTCTTC. This chain connects TRBV4-1 to TRBJ2-1; 10 bases line up with TRBD2. The CDR3 has 18 residues. J lost 10 bases, V lost 2 bases, and 17 bases had no gene match. Germline loops: CDR1 MGHRA, CDR2 YSYEKL.

Note on this clone: Other DNA variants within this sample encode the same CDR3. V is TRBV10-1 and J is TRBJ2-5, with unresolved D. The ends were cut back, 0 bases at V and 7 bases at J, with 6 bases in the middle. The CDR3 has 12 amino acids. Germline V lookup: CDR1 WNHNN, CDR2 SYGVQD (reference sequence). CDR3 nucleotide sequence: TGCGCCAGCAGTGAGTCATCCGGGACCCAGTACTTC. It codes for CASSESSGTQYF.

The chain recombines TRBV19 with TRBJ1-5; the match to TRBD1 covers 7 bases. J lost 6 bases, V lost 3 bases, and 8 bases had no gene match. Germline CDR1 LNHDA, CDR2 SQIVND (reference sequence). The CDR3 loop spans 15 amino acids. CDR3 sequence: CASSITGALGQPQHF. The CDR3 DNA sequence: TGTGCCAGTAGTATTACAGGGGCCCTCGGTCAGCCCCAGCATTTT. Combining the CDR3 with reference TRBV19 and TRBJ1-5 gives the whole variable domain DGGITQSPKYLFRKEGQNVTLSCEQNLNHDAMYWYRQDPGQGLRLIYYSQIVNDFQKGDIAEGYSVSREKKESFPLTVTSAQKNPTAFYLCASSITGALGQPQHFGDGTRLSIL.

V gene TRBV6-5 combines with J gene TRBJ2-3; unclear D gene. The CDR3 runs to 13 residues. Trimming cost V 6 bases and J 6 bases, with 13 bases left between them. Looked up from germline, CDR1 is MNHEY and CDR2 is SVGAGI. The CDR3 reads CASSYALGDTQYF. DNA for the CDR3: TGTGCCAGCAGCTATGCCCTCGGGGATACGCAGTATTTT.

In its sample, this clone was seen once. The genes are TRBV28 and TRBJ1-1, with TRBD1 as a possible D gene (5 bases). CDR1 and CDR2 (germline): MDHEN, SYDVKM. The CDR3 loop spans 14 amino acids. With 7 bases removed from V and 5 bases from J, the gap between germline ends came to 17 bases. CDR3 loop: CASISGRGKTEAFF. The CDR3 DNA follows: TGTGCCAGCATCTCGGGGAGGGGAAAAACTGAAGCTTTCTTT.

As regards this clone: Other DNA sequences within the sample encode an identical CDR3. This sequence joins TRBV5-1 and TRBJ2-3, with TRBD1 identical over 9 bases. Germline V gene lookup returns CDR1 SGHRS and CDR2 YFSETQ. Trimming took 0 bases from V and 1 from J; bases not matched to a gene: 0. The CDR3 has 15 amino acids. The CDR3 sequence is CASSLGDRGTDTQYF. The DNA for the CDR3 is TGCGCCAGCAGCTTGGGGGACAGGGGCACAGATACGCAGTATTTT.

This clone has just a few counts. At one of its ends the junction is not consistent with the germline gene, which may arise from a read error. This chain uses TRBV2 with TRBJ2-1; weak D call: TRBD2 (5 bases). Germline CDR1 SNHLY, CDR2 FYNNEI. The CDR3 covers 13 residues. CDR3 DNA sequence: TGTGTCAGCACGGGGTTGGTCTACAATGAGCAGTTCTTC. Its protein product is CVSTGLVYNEQFF.

This chain uses TRBV6-6 with TRBJ1-3; TRBD1 might be the D (5 bases). The CDR3 length is 13 residues. The germline gives CDR1 MNHNY, CDR2 SVGAGI (reference sequence). V lost 5 bases and J lost 4, with 9 bases in between. For the CDR3, the DNA is TGTGCCAGCAGTCCAGGGTGGGGAAACACCATATATTTT. Amino acid sequence: CASSPGWGNTIYF.

This sequence joins TRBV2 and TRBJ1-2; TRBD1 might be the D (6 bases). The V gene's germline CDR1 is SNHLY and CDR2 FYNNEI. Trimming removed 6 bases from V and 8 bases from J, with 22 bases in between. The CDR3 sequence is 15 residues long. The CDR3 sequence is CASSRNAPGGRGYTF. The CDR3 bases are TGTGCCAGCAGCCGAAACGCCCCGGGGGGCCGAGGCTACACCTTC.

The V call is TRBV28, the J call TRBJ2-7, with D possibly matching TRBD1 (6 bases). This CDR3 region has 15 residues. Germline CDR1 is MDHEN and CDR2 is SYDVKM. Trimming cost V 6 bases and J 0 bases, with 15 bases left between them. CDR3: CASSASDRTSYEQYF. The CDR3, as DNA: TGTGCCAGCAGCGCTAGTGACAGGACCTCCTACGAGCAGTACTTC.

J is TRBJ2-1 and V is TRBV7-2, with 8 nucleotides matching TRBD2. From germline, CDR1 is SGHTA and CDR2 FQGNSA. The CDR3 loop spans 15 amino acids. Trimming removed 5 bases from V and 5 bases from J; junction bases left unmatched: 8. Here the CDR3 reads CASSPGTRGDNEQFF. The CDR3 DNA reads TGTGCCAGCAGCCCCGGGACTAGGGGTGACAATGAGCAGTTCTTC.

This chain uses TRBV4-1 with TRBJ1-5; 8 positions agree with TRBD1. V shed 1 base and J 6 bases; nucleotides not matched to a gene: 2. There are 14 residues in the CDR3. From germline, CDR1 is MGHRA and CDR2 YSYEKL. The CDR3 here is CASSQGQGIQPQHF. DNA of the CDR3: TGCGCCAGCAGCCAAGGACAGGGGATTCAGCCCCAGCATTTT.

The chain is built from TRBV5-6 and TRBJ2-5; TRBD1 might be the D (5 bases). CDR1 and CDR2 from the germline V gene are SGHDT and YYEEEE. The CDR3 has 15 amino acids. V lost 1 base and J lost 5, with 15 bases in between. This CDR3 is CASSLNPQVRETQYF. DNA for the CDR3: TGTGCCAGCAGCTTGAACCCACAGGTTCGGGAGACCCAGTACTTC.

V usage is TRBV15 and J usage is TRBJ2-4; D unclear. This CDR3 contains 12 residues. Per the germline V gene, CDR1 is LNHNV and CDR2 is YYDKDF (reference sequence). Deletions cut 6 bases from V and 4 bases from J, with 7 bases between. CDR3 protein: CATSSQKNIQYF. The CDR3, as DNA: TGTGCCACCAGTTCACAGAAAAACATTCAGTACTTC.

This chain uses TRBV28 with TRBJ2-5, with D perhaps TRBD2 (6 bases). Germline V gives CDR1 MDHEN, CDR2 SYDVKM. Trimming took off 8 bases at V and 2 bases at J, with 15 bases between the two ends. The CDR3 sequence is 14 residues long. The CDR3 DNA sequence: TGTGCCAGCCAATCGGGACTCAGACAAGAGACCCAGTACTTC. Amino acid sequence: CASQSGLRQETQYF.

The chain couples TRBV4-1 to TRBJ2-5, with 10 bases that match TRBD2. J lost 11 bases, V lost 2 bases, and 8 bases had no gene match. The CDR3 runs 14 residues. Germline assignment: CDR1 MGHRA and CDR2 YSYEKL. CDR3 sequence reads: CASSQLAGVFQQYF. CDR3 in DNA: TGCGCCAGCAGCCAACTAGCGGGAGTGTTCCAGCAGTACTTC.

The chain recombines TRBV6-4 with TRBJ2-3, with TRBD2 matching 8 bases. In germline, CDR1 is MRHNA, CDR2 SNTAGT. V was pared by 6 bases and J by 4 bases, with 6 bases of the junction left unmatched. This CDR3 comprises 14 residues. The CDR3 spells CASRLAGLADTQYF. In nucleotides, the CDR3 is TGTGCCAGCAGGCTAGCGGGCCTTGCAGATACGCAGTATTTT.

The rearrangement links TRBV7-9 to TRBJ1-5; D is possibly TRBD1 (6 bases). The V end was cut by 5 bases, the J end by 2 bases, with 16 bases between. Germline CDR1 is SEHNR and CDR2 is FQNEAQ (reference sequence). CDR3 length: 16 residues. CDR3 protein: CASSNTGQGGNQPQHF. The CDR3 DNA reads TGTGCCAGCAGCAATACGGGACAAGGAGGCAATCAGCCCCAGCATTTT.

Written as DNA, the CDR3 is TGTGCCCAGAGGAGCGGGACAGGCAAAGCGGGGGGGGCTCTCGAGCAGTACTTC. It encodes CAQRSGTGKAGGALEQYF. The chain employs TRBV9 and TRBJ2-7, with TRBD2 matching over 10 bases. This CDR3 comprises 18 residues. Germline CDR1 and CDR2: SGDLS and YYNGEE. J gave up 6 bases and V 10 bases, and 25 bases lay outside the gene matches.